Below, one TCR beta chain is given with its context. Original methodology: Researchers report that nucleated cell counts were estimated from reference gene primer amplification. This table comes from immunoSEQ multiplex PCR, and its TCRdb copy is limited to in-frame clones, with some not included. The V and J calls and clone size were taken over from that table, and D and trimming were inferred from the DNA. The sample holds some 180,000 clones; around 84% are singletons and the top ten take approximately 13%. These data are taken from a study of blood T cell repertoires in COVID-19. Study-wide context: The United States, Italy and Spain provided the acute and convalescent COVID-19 samples. From T cells, B-cell-depleted T cells, or PBMCs came the material, which was cDNA or gDNA.

The CDR3 sequence is 14 residues long. Trimming removed 0 bases from V and 6 bases from J, with 10 bases in between. CDR1 LNHNV and CDR2 YYDKDF come from the germline V gene (reference sequence). The source material was peripheral blood. This clonotype originated in a human donor in a cohort sampled during active COVID-19. V gene TRBV15 combines with J gene TRBJ2-3; D remains unclear. CDR3 amino acids: CATSRDHRRDTQYF. The CDR3 DNA is TGTGCCACCAGCAGAGACCACCGGCGGGATACGCAGTATTTT.